The 16 T cell receptor beta chains below come from one sample, sequenced in a study of cytomegalovirus exposure and HLA in healthy donors. Profiling relied on immunoSEQ multiplex PCR, and the TCRdb table lists in-frame clones only, not all of them. Of about 130,000 clones in the sample, more than 70% are singletons; the top ten hold about 1.5%. Sequencing was done on a sample of PBMCs. The receptors were gathered from a man aged 25-45 years in good health and CMV-seronegative.

This chain connects TRBV7-9 to TRBJ2-7; no definite D call. The CDR3 runs 15 residues. The ends were cut back, 1 base at V and 6 bases at J, with 16 bases in the middle. CDR1 SEHNR and CDR2 FQNEAQ come from the germline V gene (reference sequence). The CDR3 loop is CASSLVPQNPFEQYF. CDR3 sequence (DNA): TGTGCCAGCAGCTTAGTCCCACAGAACCCCTTCGAGCAGTACTTC.

CDR3 in DNA: TGCGCCAGCAGCTTGGTTGCGGGAACTGGAAACACCATATATTTT. It codes for CASSLVAGTGNTIYF. The rearrangement joins TRBV5-1 to TRBJ1-3, with D unclear. This CDR3 has 15 amino acids. V dropped 0 bases and J dropped 2 bases, with 9 bases sitting between them. Germline CDR1 and CDR2: SGHRS and YFSETQ.

The gene calls are TRBV15 and TRBJ2-5; D call uncertain. The CDR3 totals 13 residues. Germline-derived CDR1 and CDR2 are LNHNV and YYDKDF (reference sequence). V was clipped by 0 bases and J by 3 bases, with 5 bases between them. The CDR3 reads CATSRDREETQYF. The CDR3 DNA reads TGTGCCACCAGCAGAGACCGGGAAGAGACCCAGTACTTC.

This rearrangement joins TRBV30 to TRBJ2-5; D gene uncertain. Germline V lookup: CDR1 GTSNPN, CDR2 SVGIG (reference sequence). The CDR3 loop spans 13 amino acids. V was trimmed by 0 bases and J by 5 bases, leaving 10 bases between them. CDR3 nucleotides: TGTGCCTGGAGTGTACTAATTCGGGAGACCCAGTACTTC. Protein sequence: CAWSVLIRETQYF.

The J gene is TRBJ2-2, the V gene TRBV5-1; 9 nucleotides match TRBD2. CDR3 length: 17 amino acids. Germline V gene data show CDR1 as SGHRS and CDR2 as YFSETQ. The J segment lost 6 bases and the V segment lost 4 bases, leaving 13 bases of the junction unmatched. The CDR3 sequence is CASSTGSSGIIAGELFF. DNA for the CDR3: TGCGCCAGCAGCACCGGTTCTAGCGGGATTATAGCCGGGGAGCTGTTTTTT.

J is TRBJ2-7 and V is TRBV5-1; TRBD1 might be the D (6 bases). Germline V CDR1 and CDR2: SGHRS, YFSETQ. The CDR3 loop spans 14 amino acids. Trimming removed 0 bases from V and 7 bases from J, with 14 bases in between. The CDR3 nucleotides read TGCGCCAGCAGCTTGGGGCAGGGGAAGGAAGAGCAGTACTTC. Its protein product is CASSLGQGKEEQYF.

This chain connects TRBV9 to TRBJ1-2, with D unclear. Per the germline V gene, CDR1 is SGDLS and CDR2 is YYNGEE. Trimming removed 0 bases from V and 4 bases from J, with 13 bases in between. The CDR3 contains 15 residues. In DNA form, the CDR3 reads TGTGCCAGCAGCGTAGACGGAGGACCCTCCTATGGCTACACCTTC. Translating it yields CASSVDGGPSYGYTF.

The J gene is TRBJ2-1, the V gene TRBV6-1; 7 nucleotides match TRBD2. Trimming removed 6 bases from V and 5 bases from J; junction bases left unmatched: 10. Germline loops: CDR1 MNHNS, CDR2 SASEGT. The CDR3 is 15 residues long. The CDR3 nucleotides read TGTGCCAGCAGCGAGTCAGGAGCGGGGAACAATGAGCAGTTCTTC. It encodes CASSESGAGNNEQFF.

The chain recombines TRBV5-4 with TRBJ2-2; D remains unclear. The length of the CDR3 is 12 residues. V lost 4 bases and J 2 bases, leaving 3 bases between the germline ends. Germline V lookup: CDR1 SGHNT, CDR2 YYREEE (reference sequence). The CDR3 bases are TGTGCCAGCAGCCCAAACACCGGGGAGCTGTTTTTT. Translated, it gives CASSPNTGELFF.

The CDR3 bases are TGTGCCAGCAGCCAAGCGGGGACAGGTTCCTACGAGCAGTACTTC. The encoded protein is CASSQAGTGSYEQYF. The chain combines TRBV14 with TRBJ2-7; the match to TRBD1 covers 8 bases. V was clipped by 1 base and J by 1 base; unmatched bases: 3. The CDR3 loop spans 15 amino acids. Germline loops: CDR1 SGHDN, CDR2 FVKESK.

The rearrangement links TRBV15 to TRBJ2-5; perhaps TRBD1 as D (6 bases). Germline CDR1 LNHNV, CDR2 YYDKDF (reference sequence). V shed 8 bases and J shed 3 bases, with 7 bases lying between them. The CDR3 has 11 amino acids. The CDR3 sequence is CATRTEETQYF. In DNA, the CDR3 is TGTGCCACCCGGACAGAAGAGACCCAGTACTTC.

The CDR3, as DNA: TGTGCCAGCAGTCTCTTGGGTAGCAGCACAGATACGCAGTATTTT. Translated: CASSLLGSSTDTQYF. The chain combines TRBV6-6 with TRBJ2-3; unclear D gene. Germline CDR1 reads MNHNY; CDR2 reads SVGAGI (reference sequence). V dropped 5 bases and J dropped 0 bases, with 12 bases sitting between them. The CDR3 is 15 residues long.

This chain links TRBV7-9 with TRBJ2-1, with 10 bases identical to TRBD2. J gave up 3 bases and V 4 bases, and 3 bases lay outside the gene matches. The germline V gene encodes CDR1 SEHNR and CDR2 FQNEAQ (reference sequence). The CDR3 length is 15 residues. CDR3 nucleotide sequence: TGTGCCAGCAGCTCAACTAGCGGGGTCTACAATGAGCAGTTCTTC. This gives the protein CASSSTSGVYNEQFF.

The rearrangement uses TRBV5-1 and TRBJ2-5, with D perhaps matching TRBD1 (6 bases). In germline, CDR1 is SGHRS, CDR2 YFSETQ. CDR3 length: 16 residues. V was pared by 0 bases and J by 7 bases, with 19 bases between. The CDR3 DNA reads as TGCGCCAGCAGCTTGGCCACTCAGGGCCCCAGGGGGACCCAGTACTTC. It yields the protein CASSLATQGPRGTQYF.

The CDR3 coding sequence is TGTGCCAGCAGGGAACAGGGGAGAGCTAACTATGGCTACACCTTC. Residues: CASREQGRANYGYTF. This chain uses TRBV5-6 with TRBJ1-2; 7 nucleotides agree with TRBD1. This CDR3 has 15 amino acids. Germline lookup yields CDR1 SGHDT and CDR2 YYEEEE. V gave up 5 bases and J gave up 0 bases; unmatched junction bases: 7.

This clone was observed a single time. The rearrangement links TRBV6-6 to TRBJ1-1; 7 bases are a match to TRBD1. Trimming removed 7 bases from V and 0 bases from J; junction bases left unmatched: 5. The CDR3 consists of 14 residues. Germline loops: CDR1 MNHNY, CDR2 SVGAGI (reference sequence). CDR3 amino acids: CASTRDRLNTEAFF. The CDR3, as DNA: TGTGCCAGCACAAGGGACAGATTGAACACTGAAGCTTTCTTT.